This is a list of T cell receptor beta chains from one sample in a study of STAT3 mutations in large granular lymphocyte leukemia. Sequencing used immunoSEQ multiplex PCR; TCRdb keeps in-frame clones, though not all of them. The repertoire holds approximately 8,000 clones, about 88% seen once, with approximately 78% in the top ten. What was sequenced was peripheral blood mononuclear cells. These TCRs come from an older man with T-cell large granular lymphocyte leukemia. Some clones in this sample may be carry-over from other donors' samples. Each CDR3 is given with its conserved first and last residue. Fields, in order: J gene, D gene, V gene, CDR3 protein. A D gene is named only where the DNA matches it firmly.

J gene: TRBJ1-1; D gene: TRBD1; V gene: TRBV5-4; CDR3 protein: CASSPVPGQGWGTEAFF
J gene: TRBJ2-2; D gene: TRBD2; V gene: TRBV5-1; CDR3 protein: CASSRVPAGDTGELFF
J gene: TRBJ1-5; D gene: NA; V gene: TRBV2; CDR3 protein: CASTDMTGGNQPQHF
J gene: TRBJ2-3; D gene: NA; V gene: TRBV12-5; CDR3 protein: CASGHLDTQYF
J gene: TRBJ1-2; D gene: NA; V gene: TRBV4-3; CDR3 protein: CASSQDSTGQRGYTF
J gene: TRBJ2-7; D gene: NA; V gene: TRBV7-2; CDR3 protein: CASSVGGQSYEQYF
J gene: TRBJ1-5; D gene: TRBD1; V gene: TRBV30; CDR3 protein: CAWSVRGPDRANQPQHF
J gene: TRBJ2-6; D gene: NA; V gene: TRBV11-2; CDR3 protein: CASSSRQASGSSGANVLTF
J gene: TRBJ2-7; D gene: NA; V gene: TRBV7-2; CDR3 protein: CASSLGVMAGLYF
J gene: TRBJ2-1; D gene: NA; V gene: TRBV7-9; CDR3 protein: CASSLTGNEQFF
J gene: TRBJ1-3; D gene: NA; V gene: TRBV2; CDR3 protein: CASSEGGSGNTIYF
J gene: TRBJ2-5; D gene: NA; V gene: TRBV20-1; CDR3 protein: CSARAQETQYF
J gene: TRBJ1-2; D gene: NA; V gene: TRBV18; CDR3 protein: CASSPDRLYLYGYTF
J gene: TRBJ1-1; D gene: TRBD1; V gene: TRBV10-3; CDR3 protein: CAISTGAPEAFF
J gene: TRBJ1-2; D gene: TRBD1; V gene: TRBV7-1; CDR3 protein: CASSFRGQGNYGYTF
J gene: TRBJ1-5; D gene: NA; V gene: TRBV6-5; CDR3 protein: CASTSGRYSNQPQHF
J gene: TRBJ1-3; D gene: NA; V gene: TRBV6-6; CDR3 protein: CASSPRLGTIYF
J gene: TRBJ2-5; D gene: TRBD1; V gene: TRBV5-1; CDR3 protein: CASSLSGTGEETQYF
J gene: TRBJ2-7; D gene: TRBD1; V gene: TRBV6-1; CDR3 protein: CASRGTGVSYEQYF
J gene: TRBJ2-7; D gene: NA; V gene: TRBV5-1; CDR3 protein: CASSLEAAASYEQYF
J gene: TRBJ2-1; D gene: NA; V gene: TRBV7-9; CDR3 protein: CASSPGDFNNEQFF
J gene: TRBJ1-6; D gene: NA; V gene: TRBV25-1; CDR3 protein: CASSENGYNSPLHF
J gene: TRBJ2-7; D gene: TRBD1; V gene: TRBV18; CDR3 protein: CASSRKRTGTYF
J gene: TRBJ1-2; D gene: NA; V gene: TRBV18; CDR3 protein: CASSRDRTYGYTF
J gene: TRBJ2-1; D gene: TRBD2; V gene: TRBV7-9; CDR3 protein: CASSVAGGGINEQFF
J gene: TRBJ2-1; D gene: NA; V gene: TRBV20-1; CDR3 protein: CSRAGNNEQFF
J gene: TRBJ2-1; D gene: TRBD1; V gene: TRBV11-2; CDR3 protein: CASSKRQGWYEQFF
J gene: TRBJ2-3; D gene: NA; V gene: TRBV6-1; CDR3 protein: CASSDAGGGTDTQYF
J gene: TRBJ2-7; D gene: TRBD2; V gene: TRBV5-1; CDR3 protein: CASSSSSGGAQRYEQYF
J gene: TRBJ1-2; D gene: NA; V gene: TRBV4-1; CDR3 protein: CASSQGGGGGISGYTF
J gene: TRBJ2-1; D gene: TRBD2; V gene: TRBV18; CDR3 protein: CASSPPSLAGGRSEQFF
J gene: TRBJ1-2; D gene: NA; V gene: TRBV7-2; CDR3 protein: CASNSEGLPGGYGYTF
J gene: TRBJ1-1; D gene: TRBD1; V gene: TRBV13; CDR3 protein: CASSPRGMNTEAFF
J gene: TRBJ1-6; D gene: NA; V gene: TRBV7-9; CDR3 protein: CASSYASGGSYNSPLHF
J gene: TRBJ2-5; D gene: NA; V gene: TRBV5-4; CDR3 protein: CASSNRVETQYF
J gene: TRBJ1-6; D gene: NA; V gene: TRBV21-1; CDR3 protein: CASIGQGYNSPLHF
J gene: TRBJ2-7; D gene: TRBD1; V gene: TRBV6-6; CDR3 protein: CASTHQDRAQEQYF
J gene: TRBJ2-7; D gene: NA; V gene: TRBV7-2; CDR3 protein: CASSFISDYEQYF
J gene: TRBJ2-5; D gene: NA; V gene: TRBV5-4; CDR3 protein: CASSLASGAGRQETQYF
J gene: TRBJ1-1; D gene: NA; V gene: TRBV5-6; CDR3 protein: CASSLGRSPNTEAFF
J gene: TRBJ1-5; D gene: TRBD1; V gene: TRBV18; CDR3 protein: CASSPDREQPQHF
J gene: TRBJ1-6; D gene: NA; V gene: TRBV5-5; CDR3 protein: CASSGAVNSPLHF
J gene: TRBJ2-5; D gene: NA; V gene: TRBV7-7; CDR3 protein: CASSPPRLGETQYF
J gene: TRBJ2-2; D gene: NA; V gene: TRBV30; CDR3 protein: CAWSVGGNTGELFF